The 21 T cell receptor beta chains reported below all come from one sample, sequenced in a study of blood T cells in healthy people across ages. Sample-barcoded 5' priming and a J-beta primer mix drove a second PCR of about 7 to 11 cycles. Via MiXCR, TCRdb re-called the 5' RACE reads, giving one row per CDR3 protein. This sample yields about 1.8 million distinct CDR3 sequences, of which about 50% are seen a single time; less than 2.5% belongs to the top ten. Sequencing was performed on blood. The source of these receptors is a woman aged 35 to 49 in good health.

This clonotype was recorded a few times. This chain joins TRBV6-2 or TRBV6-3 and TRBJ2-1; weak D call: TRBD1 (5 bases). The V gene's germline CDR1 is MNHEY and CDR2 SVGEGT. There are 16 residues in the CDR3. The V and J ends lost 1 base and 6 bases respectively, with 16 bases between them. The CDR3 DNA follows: TGTGCCAGCAGTTACTTCCCCCAGGGTGGTCGCAATGAGCAGTTCTTC. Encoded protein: CASSYFPQGGRNEQFF.

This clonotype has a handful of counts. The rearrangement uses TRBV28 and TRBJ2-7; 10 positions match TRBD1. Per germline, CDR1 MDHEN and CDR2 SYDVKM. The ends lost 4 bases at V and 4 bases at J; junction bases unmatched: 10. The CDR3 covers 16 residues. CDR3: CASSSPWDRGGYEQYF. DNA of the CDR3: TGTGCCAGCAGTTCACCCTGGGACAGGGGAGGATACGAGCAGTACTTC.

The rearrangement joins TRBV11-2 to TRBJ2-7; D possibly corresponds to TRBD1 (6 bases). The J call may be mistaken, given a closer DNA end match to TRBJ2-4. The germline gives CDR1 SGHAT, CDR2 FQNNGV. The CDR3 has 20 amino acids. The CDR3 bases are TGTGCCAGCAGCCTTTCTTTGTCCCACCGGGACACTCTGGCCAAAAACATTCAGTACTTC. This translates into CASSLSLSHRDTLAKNIQYF.

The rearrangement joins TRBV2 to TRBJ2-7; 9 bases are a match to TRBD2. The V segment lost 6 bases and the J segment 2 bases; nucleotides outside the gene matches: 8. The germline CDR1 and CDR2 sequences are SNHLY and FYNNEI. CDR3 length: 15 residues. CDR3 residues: CASRGISGGPYEQYF. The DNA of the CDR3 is TGTGCCAGCAGAGGAATTAGCGGGGGTCCCTACGAGCAGTACTTC.

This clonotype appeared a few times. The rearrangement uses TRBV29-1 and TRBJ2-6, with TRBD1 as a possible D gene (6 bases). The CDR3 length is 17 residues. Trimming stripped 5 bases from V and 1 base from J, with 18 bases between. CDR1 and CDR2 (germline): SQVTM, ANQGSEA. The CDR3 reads CSVLDRQPLSGANVLTF. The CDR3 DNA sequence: TGCAGCGTTTTAGACAGGCAGCCCCTTTCTGGGGCCAACGTCCTGACTTTC.

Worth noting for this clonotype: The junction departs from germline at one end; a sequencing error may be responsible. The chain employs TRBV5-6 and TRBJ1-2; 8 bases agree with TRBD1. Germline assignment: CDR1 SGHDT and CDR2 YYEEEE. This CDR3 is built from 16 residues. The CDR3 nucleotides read TGTGCCAGCAGCTTGGAACAGGGGGTAGCTAACTATGGCTACACCTTT. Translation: CASSLEQGVANYGYTF.

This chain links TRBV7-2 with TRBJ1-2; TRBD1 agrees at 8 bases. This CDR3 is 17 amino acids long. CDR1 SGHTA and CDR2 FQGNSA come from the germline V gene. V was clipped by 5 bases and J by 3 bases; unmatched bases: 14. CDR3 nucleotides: TGTGCCAGCAGCAAAGGGACAGGCAGGAGGTCGCACTATGGCTACACCTTC. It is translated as CASSKGTGRRSHYGYTF.

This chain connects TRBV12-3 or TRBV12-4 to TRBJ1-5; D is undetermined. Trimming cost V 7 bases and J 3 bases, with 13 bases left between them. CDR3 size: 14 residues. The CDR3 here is CASTYGQVNQPQHF. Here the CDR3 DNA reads TGTGCCAGCACCTACGGGCAGGTCAATCAGCCCCAGCATTTT.

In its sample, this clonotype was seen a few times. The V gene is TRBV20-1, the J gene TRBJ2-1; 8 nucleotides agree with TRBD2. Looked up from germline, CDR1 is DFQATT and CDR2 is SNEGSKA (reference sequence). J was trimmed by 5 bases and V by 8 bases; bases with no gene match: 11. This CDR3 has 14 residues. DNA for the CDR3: TGCAGTACCTCCTATAGCGGGGTTCACAATGAGCAGTTCTTC. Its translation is CSTSYSGVHNEQFF.

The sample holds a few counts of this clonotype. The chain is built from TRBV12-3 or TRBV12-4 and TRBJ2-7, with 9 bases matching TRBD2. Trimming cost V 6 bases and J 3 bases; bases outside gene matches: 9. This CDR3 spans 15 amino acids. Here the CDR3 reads CASSPAGGRHYEQYF. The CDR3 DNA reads TGTGCCAGCAGCCCCGCGGGGGGGAGACACTACGAGCAGTACTTC.

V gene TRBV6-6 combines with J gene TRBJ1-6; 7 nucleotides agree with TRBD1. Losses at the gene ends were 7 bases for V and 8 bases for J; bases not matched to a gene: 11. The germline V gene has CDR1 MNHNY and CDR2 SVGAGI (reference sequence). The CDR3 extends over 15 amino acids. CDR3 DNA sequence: TGTGCCAGCACCAAGACAGGGTTAAGCGATTCACCCCTCCACTTT. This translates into CASTKTGLSDSPLHF.

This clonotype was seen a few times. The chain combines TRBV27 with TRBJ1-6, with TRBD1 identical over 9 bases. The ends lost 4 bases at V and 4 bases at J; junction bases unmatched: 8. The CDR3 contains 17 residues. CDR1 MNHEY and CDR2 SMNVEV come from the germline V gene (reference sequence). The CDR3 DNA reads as TGTGCCAGCAGTTCCCAGGGGACAGGGACTTATAATTCACCCCTCCACTTT. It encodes CASSSQGTGTYNSPLHF.

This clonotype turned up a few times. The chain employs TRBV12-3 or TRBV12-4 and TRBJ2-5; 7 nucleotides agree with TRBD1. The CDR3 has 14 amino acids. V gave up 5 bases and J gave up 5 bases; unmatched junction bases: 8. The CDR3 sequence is CASSADRARETQYF. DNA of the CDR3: TGTGCCAGCAGTGCTGACAGGGCCAGGGAGACCCAGTACTTC.

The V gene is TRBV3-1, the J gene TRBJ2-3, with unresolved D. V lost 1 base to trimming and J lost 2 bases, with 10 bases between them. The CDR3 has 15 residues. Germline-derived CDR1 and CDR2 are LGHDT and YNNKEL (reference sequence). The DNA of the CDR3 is TGTGCCAGCAGCCAAGGGAATAGCCCCACAGATACGCAGTATTTT. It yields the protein CASSQGNSPTDTQYF.

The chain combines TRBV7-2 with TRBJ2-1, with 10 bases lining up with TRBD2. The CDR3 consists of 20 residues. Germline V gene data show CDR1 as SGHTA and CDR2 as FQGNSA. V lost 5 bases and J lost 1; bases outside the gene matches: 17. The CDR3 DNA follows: TGTGCCAGCAGCCGGATCGCGGCTAGCGGGGGATATTCGTCCTACAATGAGCAGTTCTTC. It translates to CASSRIAASGGYSSYNEQFF.

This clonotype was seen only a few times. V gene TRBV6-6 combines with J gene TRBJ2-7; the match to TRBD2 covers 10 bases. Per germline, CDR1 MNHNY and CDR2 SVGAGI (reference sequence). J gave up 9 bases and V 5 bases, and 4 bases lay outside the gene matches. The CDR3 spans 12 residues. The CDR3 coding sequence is TGTGCCAGCAGTACCGGGACTAGCGTGCAGTACTTC. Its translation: CASSTGTSVQYF.

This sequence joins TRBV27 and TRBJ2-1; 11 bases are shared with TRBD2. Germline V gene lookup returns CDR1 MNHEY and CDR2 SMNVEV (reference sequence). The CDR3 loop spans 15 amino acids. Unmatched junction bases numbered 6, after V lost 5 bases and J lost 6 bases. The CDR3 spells CASSPYSGGANEQFF. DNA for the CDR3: TGTGCCAGCAGTCCCTATAGCGGGGGGGCCAATGAGCAGTTCTTC.

This CDR3 reads CASSGGTVSYNEQFF. For the CDR3, the DNA is TGCGCCAGCTCAGGGGGGACGGTCTCCTACAATGAGCAGTTCTTC. The chain couples TRBV5-1 to TRBJ2-1, with D possibly TRBD1 on 7 matching bases. This CDR3 region has 15 residues. V was clipped by 7 bases and J by 0 bases, with 14 bases between them. CDR1 is SGHRS, CDR2 YFSETQ, per germline.

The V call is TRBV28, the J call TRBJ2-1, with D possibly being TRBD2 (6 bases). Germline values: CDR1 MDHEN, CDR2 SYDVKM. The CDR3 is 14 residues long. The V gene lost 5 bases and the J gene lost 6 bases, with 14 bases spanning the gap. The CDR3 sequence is CASSTRESANEQFF. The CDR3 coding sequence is TGTGCCAGCAGTACCCGGGAGTCCGCCAATGAGCAGTTCTTC.

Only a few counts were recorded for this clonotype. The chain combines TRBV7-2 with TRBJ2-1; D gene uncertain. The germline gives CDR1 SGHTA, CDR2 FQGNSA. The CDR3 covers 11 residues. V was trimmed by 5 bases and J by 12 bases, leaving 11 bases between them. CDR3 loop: CASSPAVVQFF. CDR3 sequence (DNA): TGTGCCAGCAGCCCCGCGGTAGTGCAGTTCTTC.

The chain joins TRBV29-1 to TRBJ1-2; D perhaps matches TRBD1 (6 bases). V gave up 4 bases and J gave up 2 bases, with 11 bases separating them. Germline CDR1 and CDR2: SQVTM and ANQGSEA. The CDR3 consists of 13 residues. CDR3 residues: CSVVGQRNYGYTF. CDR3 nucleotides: TGCAGCGTTGTAGGACAGAGAAACTATGGCTACACCTTC.